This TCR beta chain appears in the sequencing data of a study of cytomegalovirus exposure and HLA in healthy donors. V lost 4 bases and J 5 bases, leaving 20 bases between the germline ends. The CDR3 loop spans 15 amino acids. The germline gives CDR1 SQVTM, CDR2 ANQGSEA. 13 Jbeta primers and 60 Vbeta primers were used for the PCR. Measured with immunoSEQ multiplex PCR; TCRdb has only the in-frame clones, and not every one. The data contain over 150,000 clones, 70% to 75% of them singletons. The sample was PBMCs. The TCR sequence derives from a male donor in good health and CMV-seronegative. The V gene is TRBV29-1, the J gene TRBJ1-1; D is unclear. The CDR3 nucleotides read TGCAGCGTTGGGGTTTTGGCGGCCACTATGACTGAAGCTTTCTTT. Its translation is CSVGVLAATMTEAFF.